Shown below are 22 T cell receptor beta chains from a single sample sequenced in a study of T cell responses to AZD1222 COVID-19 vaccine. Assay used: immunoSEQ multiplex PCR; TCRdb lists only in-frame clones, some missing. The table records under 200,000 clones, 90% to 95% of them present only once. The material was peripheral blood, obtained on day 0 of AZD1222 vaccination. The receptor source for this set is an adult in good health.

The J gene is TRBJ1-5, the V gene TRBV27, with TRBD1 as a possible D gene (5 bases). V shed 6 bases and J shed 5 bases, with 20 bases lying between them. CDR3 length: 16 amino acids. From germline, CDR1 is MNHEY and CDR2 SMNVEV (reference sequence). Here the CDR3 DNA reads TGTGCCAGCAGCCGGGGGAGGGCCAAAGGGTATCAGCCCCAGCATTTT. Translation gives CASSRGRAKGYQPQHF.

The CDR3 DNA reads TGTGCCAGCAGCTTAACGGGACCGCCAGCTGAAGCTTTCTTT. It yields the protein CASSLTGPPAEAFF. The chain is built from TRBV5-8 and TRBJ1-1; weak D call: TRBD1 (5 bases). Germline values: CDR1 SGHTS, CDR2 YDEGEE. This CDR3 has 14 residues. Trimming removed 2 bases at V and 6 bases at J, with 14 bases between.

The chain recombines TRBV7-3 with TRBJ2-3; a possible D gene is TRBD2 (6 bases). Trimming took 5 bases from V and 5 from J, leaving 14 bases between them. The CDR3 consists of 14 residues. Germline values: CDR1 SGHTA, CDR2 FQGTGA. The CDR3 reads CASSRAGWEDTQYF. DNA for the CDR3: TGTGCCAGCAGCCGTGCGGGGTGGGAAGATACGCAGTATTTT.

V usage is TRBV15 and J usage is TRBJ2-3, with TRBD2 matching 9 bases. Losses at the gene ends were 1 base for V and 4 bases for J; bases not matched to a gene: 6. The CDR3 runs 16 residues. The germline V gene encodes CDR1 LNHNV and CDR2 YYDKDF (reference sequence). CDR3 residues: CATSRALAGPPDTQYF. The CDR3 nucleotides read TGTGCCACCAGCAGAGCACTAGCGGGTCCCCCAGATACGCAGTATTTT.

This clone was picked up one time. J is TRBJ2-1 and V is TRBV11-3; D ambiguous. Germline V CDR1 and CDR2: SGHNT, YENEEA. The CDR3 is made up of 14 amino acids. Deletions cut 2 bases from V and 3 bases from J, with 8 bases between. In DNA form, the CDR3 reads TGTGCCAGCAGCTTAAGTGGTTTCTACAATGAGCAGTTCTTC. Protein sequence: CASSLSGFYNEQFF.

The chain combines TRBV6-6 with TRBJ1-4, with D uncertain. V was cut by 5 bases and J by 5 bases, with 18 bases left in between. From germline, CDR1 is MNHNY and CDR2 SVGAGI (reference sequence). The CDR3 extends over 16 amino acids. In nucleotides, the CDR3 is TGTGCCAGCAGTAGGGAGAGGGTATCTTACAATGAAAAACTGTTTTTT. The encoded protein is CASSRERVSYNEKLFF.

This clone was seen a single time. This chain connects TRBV3-1 (or the pseudogene TRBV3-2) to TRBJ1-2, with a tentative D call TRBD1 (5 bases). The CDR3 loop spans 12 amino acids. CDR1 is LGHDT, CDR2 YNNKEL, per germline (reference sequence). Trimming pared 5 bases from V and 11 bases from J, leaving 15 bases between. CDR3 sequence (DNA): TGTGCCAGCAGCACCCGGAATGGGGGTTACACCTTC. Protein: CASSTRNGGYTF.

The chain employs TRBV2 and TRBJ2-6, with no clear D. Germline V gene lookup returns CDR1 SNHLY and CDR2 FYNNEI. This CDR3 spans 18 amino acids. V dropped 1 base and J dropped 2 bases, with 15 bases sitting between them. The CDR3 spells CASSEGSWTFPGANVLTF. In DNA, the CDR3 is TGTGCCAGCAGTGAAGGTAGTTGGACGTTTCCTGGGGCCAACGTCCTGACTTTC.

The chain employs TRBV6-2 or TRBV6-3 and TRBJ2-1; D not resolved. CDR1 is MNHEY, CDR2 SVGEGT, per germline. Trimming took off 5 bases at V and 6 bases at J, with 5 bases between the two ends. The CDR3 consists of 11 residues. CDR3 sequence: CASSRINEQFF. DNA for the CDR3: TGTGCCAGCAGTCGAATCAATGAGCAGTTCTTC.

The V and J genes are TRBV4-2 and TRBJ2-3; TRBD1 matches 11 bases. Germline V gene data show CDR1 as LGHNA and CDR2 as YNFKEQ. After removal of 3 bases from V and 5 bases from J, the junction contained 7 bases not matched to a gene. The CDR3 totals 16 residues. DNA for the CDR3: TGTGCCAGCAGCCATCTCCGGGACAGGGGGGAAGATACGCAGTATTTT. Its translation is CASSHLRDRGEDTQYF.

The V call is TRBV28, the J call TRBJ1-3; D is uncertain. Germline loops: CDR1 MDHEN, CDR2 SYDVKM. V lost 5 bases to trimming and J lost 16 bases, with 18 bases between them. The CDR3 has 12 amino acids. The CDR3: CASSPTGQYGYF. For the CDR3, the DNA is TGTGCCAGCAGTCCAACGGGCCAATATGGTTATTTT.

This chain uses TRBV5-4 with TRBJ2-2; TRBD1 matches 7 bases. With 9 bases clipped from V and 1 base from J, the junction kept 6 bases outside the gene matches. CDR3 length equals 14 residues. In germline, CDR1 is SGHNT, CDR2 YYREEE (reference sequence). The CDR3, as DNA: TGTGCCACAGAGACAGGGTTGAACACCGGGGAGCTGTTTTTT. It codes for CATETGLNTGELFF.

In its sample, this clone was seen a few times. This sample includes further DNA sequences coding for the same CDR3. The chain combines TRBV5-1 with TRBJ2-7; the D gene is possibly TRBD1 (5 bases). The germline gives CDR1 SGHRS, CDR2 YFSETQ. CDR3 length: 13 amino acids. V was trimmed by 0 bases and J by 1 base, leaving 5 bases between them. CDR3 protein: CASSLGQSYEQYF. CDR3 in DNA: TGCGCCAGCAGCTTGGGACAGTCCTACGAGCAGTACTTC.

This clone appeared a few times. V and J are TRBV10-2 and TRBJ2-7; TRBD2 matches 8 bases. CDR3 length equals 13 residues. CDR1 is WSHSY, CDR2 SAAADI, per germline. The V gene end was trimmed by 5 bases and the J gene end by 7 bases; junction bases not matched to a gene: 7. DNA for the CDR3: TGCGCCAGCAGTCCAGGACTAGCTAGAGAGCAGTACTTC. This translates into CASSPGLAREQYF.

The chain combines TRBV18 with TRBJ2-3; 9 bases are a match to TRBD2. CDR3 length: 15 residues. Germline V gene data show CDR1 as KGHSH and CDR2 as LQKENI. J gave up 0 bases and V 5 bases, and 3 bases lay outside the gene matches. CDR3: CASSTLAGSTDTQYF. CDR3 nucleotides: TGTGCCAGCTCAACGCTAGCGGGGAGCACAGATACGCAGTATTTT.

The CDR3 here is CAWSVPGLSYEQYF. The CDR3 nucleotides are TGTGCCTGGAGTGTACCGGGCCTCTCCTACGAGCAGTACTTC. J is TRBJ2-7 and V is TRBV30; no clear D. V lost 0 bases and J lost 0, with 9 bases in between. The germline V gene encodes CDR1 GTSNPN and CDR2 SVGIG (reference sequence). The CDR3 is made up of 14 amino acids. Using reference TRBV30 and TRBJ2-7 for the parts outside the CDR3, the full variable domain is SQTIHQWPATLVQPVGSPLSLECTVEGTSNPNLYWYRQAAGRGLQLLFYSVGIGQISSEVPQNLSASRPQDRQFILSSKKLLLSDSGFYLCAWSVPGLSYEQYFGPGTRLTVT.

V gene TRBV7-8 combines with J gene TRBJ1-3; D is unclear. The V gene's germline CDR1 is SGHVS and CDR2 FQNEAQ. The V end was cut by 0 bases, the J end by 0 bases, with 15 bases between. CDR3 length: 18 residues. The CDR3 sequence is CASSLALSLAGSGNTIYF. The CDR3 DNA reads TGTGCCAGCAGCTTAGCGTTGTCCCTGGCAGGCTCTGGAAACACCATATATTTT.

This chain's CDR3 is CASSLRGMNTEAFF. The CDR3 coding sequence is TGTGCCAGCAGCTTGCGGGGTATGAACACTGAAGCTTTCTTT. The V gene is TRBV5-4, the J gene TRBJ1-1; D unresolved. V was trimmed by 1 base and J by 0 bases, leaving 7 bases between them. In germline, CDR1 is SGHNT, CDR2 YYREEE (reference sequence). The CDR3 covers 14 residues.

This chain connects TRBV11-2 to TRBJ1-5; a possible D gene is TRBD1 (5 bases). The germline CDR1 and CDR2 sequences are SGHAT and FQNNGV. Deletions cut 5 bases from V and 11 bases from J, with 10 bases between. The CDR3 has 11 amino acids. The CDR3: CASSIGTAQHF. CDR3 coding DNA: TGTGCCAGCAGCATAGGGACGGCCCAGCATTTT. Filled out from reference TRBV11-2 and TRBJ1-5, the complete variable domain reads EAGVAQSPRYKIIEKRQSVAFWCNPISGHATLYWYQQILGQGPKLLIQFQNNGVVDDSQLPKDRFSAERLKGVDSTLKIQPAKLEDSAVYLCASSIGTAQHFGDGTRLSIL.

The chain links TRBV6-5 to TRBJ2-7; 11 positions match TRBD2. The CDR3 sequence is 16 residues long. After removal of 2 bases from V and 2 bases from J, the junction contained 5 bases not matched to a gene. Germline CDR1 MNHEY, CDR2 SVGAGI. Here the CDR3 reads CASSYLLAGGAYEQYF. The CDR3 DNA follows: TGTGCCAGCAGTTACCTATTAGCGGGAGGGGCCTACGAGCAGTACTTC.

This chain links TRBV7-9 with TRBJ2-7; D is unresolved. Per the germline V gene, CDR1 is SEHNR and CDR2 is FQNEAQ (reference sequence). This CDR3 is 15 amino acids long. The V end lost 6 bases, the J end lost 7 bases, and 22 bases lay between the germline ends. CDR3 amino acids: CASSLVGLASEEQYF. The CDR3 DNA reads TGTGCCAGCAGTTTGGTTGGGTTGGCTTCGGAAGAGCAGTACTTC.

This clone was counted between two and nine times. The chain couples TRBV6-5 to TRBJ2-6, with D hard to call. V was pared by 6 bases and J by 0 bases, with 9 bases between. The CDR3 totals 15 residues. The germline V gene encodes CDR1 MNHEY and CDR2 SVGAGI. The CDR3 DNA is TGTGCCAGCAGGACGGACCTCTCTGGGGCCAACGTCCTGACTTTC. Protein product: CASRTDLSGANVLTF.